Included here is one TCR beta chain sequence, with context. The antigen is not known. The sample holds other DNA sequences that translate to the same CDR3. The sample belongs to a study of cytomegalovirus exposure and HLA in healthy donors. When sampled, the donors appeared nominally healthy, though they likely had unrecorded immune exposures. General study results and limits: Later work found that TCR association rates differed between HLA loci; DRB1 had the most and HLA-C the fewest. Previous analysis showed most TCR beta V segments were productive about 87% or about 30% of the time. The records held CMV serostatus as the only immune exposure information.

In the PCR, 60 Vbeta and 13 Jbeta primers were used. Data came from immunoSEQ multiplex PCR; TCRdb stores just in-frame clones and leaves some out. The repertoire has some 250,000 clones, over 80% of them found once; the top ten carry over 5%. Trimming cost V 2 bases and J 7 bases, with 9 bases left between them. The CDR3 has 13 residues. Germline-derived CDR1 and CDR2 are SEHNR and FQNEAQ (reference sequence). The chain recombines TRBV7-9 with TRBJ1-5, with D possibly matching TRBD1 (6 bases). Sequencing was performed on PBMCs. The TCR originated in a woman aged 35 to 49 in good health and CMV-seropositive. CDR3: CASSLQGNQPQHF. In DNA, the CDR3 is TGTGCCAGCAGCTTACAGGGGAACCAGCCCCAGCATTTT.